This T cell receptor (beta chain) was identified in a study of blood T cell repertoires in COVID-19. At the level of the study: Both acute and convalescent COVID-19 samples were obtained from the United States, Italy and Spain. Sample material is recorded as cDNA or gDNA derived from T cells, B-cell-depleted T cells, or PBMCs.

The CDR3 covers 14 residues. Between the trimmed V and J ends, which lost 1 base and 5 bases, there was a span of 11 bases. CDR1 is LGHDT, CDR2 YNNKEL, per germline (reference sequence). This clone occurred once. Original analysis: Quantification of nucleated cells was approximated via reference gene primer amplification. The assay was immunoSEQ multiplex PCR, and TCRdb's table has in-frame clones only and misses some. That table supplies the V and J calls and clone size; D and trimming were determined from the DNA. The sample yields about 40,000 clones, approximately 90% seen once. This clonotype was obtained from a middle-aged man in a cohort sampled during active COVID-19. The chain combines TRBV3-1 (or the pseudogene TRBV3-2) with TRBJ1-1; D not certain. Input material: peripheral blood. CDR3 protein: CASSQVSGRTEAFF. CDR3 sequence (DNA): TGTGCCAGCAGCCAAGTCTCAGGCCGGACTGAAGCTTTCTTT.